Listed here are 23 T cell receptor beta chains from one sample, sequenced in a study of blood T cell repertoires in COVID-19. TCRdb's table, derived via immunoSEQ multiplex PCR, lists solely in-frame clones and lacks some. The sample carries about 230,000 clones, approximately 81% recorded once. The sequenced sample was peripheral blood. All receptors come from a man aged 40-49 years with acute or convalescent COVID-19.

V gene TRBV5-4 combines with J gene TRBJ1-2; D ambiguous. The CDR3 length is 12 residues. Trimming took 4 bases from V and 5 from J, leaving 9 bases between them. Germline lookup yields CDR1 SGHNT and CDR2 YYREEE (reference sequence). As DNA, the CDR3 is TGTGCCAGCAGCGTTTCGGGGTATGGCTACACCTTC. It translates to CASSVSGYGYTF.

The chain's CDR3 is CASSLGPGSGYGYTF. In DNA form, the CDR3 reads TGTGCCAGCAGCTTAGGGCCAGGGTCTGGCTATGGCTACACCTTC. This chain links TRBV7-3 with TRBJ1-2; possibly TRBD1 for D (5 bases). In germline, CDR1 is SGHTA, CDR2 FQGTGA. CDR3 length: 15 amino acids. The ends were cut back, 2 bases at V and 4 bases at J, with 14 bases in the middle.

The rearrangement uses TRBV5-4 and TRBJ1-1, with 9 positions matching TRBD1. The CDR3 spans 14 residues. The V gene's germline CDR1 is SGHNT and CDR2 YYREEE (reference sequence). V shed 1 base and J 6 bases; nucleotides not matched to a gene: 4. CDR3 sequence: CASSLTQGAAEAFF. In nucleotides, the CDR3 is TGTGCCAGCAGCTTGACACAGGGGGCCGCTGAAGCTTTCTTT.

This rearrangement joins TRBV5-1 to TRBJ2-7; 7 nucleotides line up with TRBD1. Germline trimming cut 4 bases from V and 6 bases from J; bases unmatched to any gene: 10. The CDR3 consists of 14 residues. Germline V gene lookup returns CDR1 SGHRS and CDR2 YFSETQ. The CDR3 DNA sequence: TGCGCCAGCAGCCCCCGGACAGGTTTAAGCGAGCAGTACTTC. This translates into CASSPRTGLSEQYF.

This chain joins TRBV6-2 or TRBV6-3 and TRBJ1-5; possibly TRBD1 for D (5 bases). Germline assignment: CDR1 MNHEY and CDR2 SVGEGT. This CDR3 has 13 residues. The V end was cut by 1 base, the J end by 5 bases, with 6 bases between. CDR3 nucleotide sequence: TGTGCCAGCAGTTACTGGGGGGATCAGCCCCAGCATTTT. This gives the protein CASSYWGDQPQHF.

This chain uses TRBV2 with TRBJ2-7; D remains ambiguous. Germline V gives CDR1 SNHLY, CDR2 FYNNEI. The CDR3 extends over 22 amino acids. Trimming took 7 bases from V and 1 from J, leaving 38 bases between them. The CDR3 sequence is CASKSGSVPLPTTYLKSYEQYF. In nucleotides, the CDR3 is TGTGCCAGCAAGTCCGGCTCCGTACCCTTACCTACTACGTATCTCAAGTCCTACGAGCAGTACTTC.

V gene TRBV10-3 combines with J gene TRBJ1-1; D not certain. Germline CDR1 and CDR2: ENHRY and SYGVKD. There are 15 residues in the CDR3. The germline V and J ends were trimmed by 0 bases and 3 bases, with 11 bases remaining between them. Here the CDR3 reads CAISESPGPDTEAFF. CDR3 coding DNA: TGTGCCATCAGTGAGTCCCCAGGCCCTGACACTGAAGCTTTCTTT.

V is TRBV5-1 and J is TRBJ1-3, with D uncertain. This CDR3 has 15 amino acids. V was pared by 0 bases and J by 8 bases, with 15 bases between. The germline gives CDR1 SGHRS, CDR2 YFSETQ. The chain's CDR3 is CASSLDAGPGDTIYF. The DNA of the CDR3 is TGCGCCAGCAGCTTGGATGCCGGCCCGGGTGACACCATATATTTT.

This chain joins TRBV19 and TRBJ2-7; TRBD1 aligns across 8 bases. Trimming took 4 bases from V and 6 from J; bases not matched to a gene: 11. The CDR3 runs to 15 residues. CDR1 and CDR2 (germline): LNHDA, SQIVND (reference sequence). CDR3 DNA: TGTGCCAGTAGTAGGACAGGGACGACCATTCTCGAGCAGTACTTC. Amino acids: CASSRTGTTILEQYF.

This chain links TRBV29-1 with TRBJ1-1; D unclear. The germline gives CDR1 SQVTM, CDR2 ANQGSEA. CDR3 length: 12 residues. The V gene lost 4 bases and the J gene lost 0 bases, with 6 bases spanning the gap. The CDR3 region has the DNA TGCAGCGTTGGAGGGCTGAACACTGAAGCTTTCTTT. Its translation: CSVGGLNTEAFF.

This rearrangement joins TRBV28 to TRBJ1-1; D remains unclear. The CDR3 runs to 12 residues. The ends were cut back, 4 bases at V and 8 bases at J, with 11 bases in the middle. Germline CDR1 reads MDHEN; CDR2 reads SYDVKM. The CDR3, as DNA: TGTGCCAGCAGTTCCTCTAGGAGGGAAGCTTTCTTT. This codes for CASSSSRREAFF.

CDR3 amino acids: CASSGGIQGRNEQYF. The CDR3 coding sequence is TGTGCCAGCAGCGGCGGGATACAGGGGAGGAACGAGCAGTACTTC. The rearrangement uses TRBV9 and TRBJ2-7; possibly TRBD1 for D (7 bases). Germline V gene lookup returns CDR1 SGDLS and CDR2 YYNGEE. The CDR3 is made up of 15 amino acids. V was pared by 3 bases and J by 5 bases, with 18 bases between.

The rearrangement uses TRBV6-6 and TRBJ1-2; unclear D gene. V was trimmed by 5 bases and J by 1 base, leaving 20 bases between them. Germline V gene sequence: CDR1 MNHNY, CDR2 SVGAGI (reference sequence). The CDR3 totals 17 residues. CDR3 protein: CASSRDRELRINYGYTF. The CDR3 nucleotides read TGTGCCAGCAGTCGCGACCGGGAGCTAAGAATTAACTATGGCTACACCTTC.

The chain uses TRBV2 and TRBJ1-6; the D gene is possibly TRBD1 (6 bases). The CDR3 extends over 15 amino acids. Trimming took off 7 bases at V and 4 bases at J, with 14 bases between the two ends. Germline CDR1 is SNHLY and CDR2 is FYNNEI. The CDR3 protein is CASTRGGQYNSPLHF. The CDR3 bases are TGTGCCAGCACACGGGGGGGCCAGTATAATTCACCCCTCCACTTT.

This clone showed up just once. CDR3 sequence: CASSIQGQMTQYF. CDR3 coding DNA: TGCGCCAGCTCGATACAGGGGCAAATGACCCAGTACTTC. The chain employs TRBV5-1 and TRBJ2-5; 7 bases match TRBD1. This CDR3 has 13 amino acids. Germline V gives CDR1 SGHRS, CDR2 YFSETQ. The junction had 10 bases not matched to a gene; V was cut back by 7 bases and J by 7 bases.

The chain employs TRBV7-3 and TRBJ2-1; 8 nucleotides align to TRBD2. Germline trimming cut 4 bases from V and 4 bases from J; bases unmatched to any gene: 6. The CDR3 sequence is 15 residues long. Germline V lookup: CDR1 SGHTA, CDR2 FQGTGA. CDR3 in DNA: TGTGCCAGCAGCTCCAGCGGGGGCCCATACAATGAGCAGTTCTTC. Translated, it gives CASSSSGGPYNEQFF. Using reference TRBV7-3 and TRBJ2-1 for the parts outside the CDR3, the full variable domain is GAGVSQTPSNKVTEKGKYVELRCDPISGHTALYWYRQSLGQGPEFLIYFQGTGAADDSGLPNDRFFAVRPEGSVSTLKIQRTERGDSAVYLCASSSSGGPYNEQFFGPGTRLTVL.

This clone was observed a single time. CDR3 in amino acids: CASSEEGLGEAFF. Here the CDR3 DNA reads TGTGCCAGCAGTGAAGAAGGTCTAGGTGAAGCTTTCTTT. V and J are TRBV2 and TRBJ1-1, with D hard to call. Deletions cut 1 base from V and 7 bases from J, with 10 bases between. The CDR3 length is 13 residues. Germline V lookup: CDR1 SNHLY, CDR2 FYNNEI.

This chain links TRBV2 with TRBJ1-5; 7 bases fit TRBD1. The CDR3 has 14 amino acids. Per the germline V gene, CDR1 is SNHLY and CDR2 is FYNNEI. Losses at the gene ends were 10 bases for V and 4 bases for J; bases not matched to a gene: 10. Here the CDR3 reads CATRSDRVNQPQHF. The DNA of the CDR3 is TGTGCCACTCGAAGTGACAGGGTAAATCAGCCCCAGCATTTT.

The rearrangement uses TRBV12-3 or TRBV12-4 and TRBJ2-7, with 7 bases lining up with TRBD2. This CDR3 has 12 amino acids. J was trimmed by 6 bases and V by 3 bases; bases with no gene match: 2. CDR3 coding DNA: TGTGCCAGCAGTTTCTGGGGGGGCGAGCAGTACTTC. Protein: CASSFWGGEQYF.

The V call is TRBV4-2, the J call TRBJ1-2; D uncertain. The CDR3 is 15 residues long. Germline CDR1 is LGHNA and CDR2 is YNFKEQ. V gave up 5 bases and J gave up 3 bases, with 16 bases separating them. In nucleotides, the CDR3 is TGTGCCAGCAGCTCCCCCGGGATCCGGGACTATGGCTACACCTTC. This sequence encodes CASSSPGIRDYGYTF.

The V gene is TRBV27, the J gene TRBJ1-6, with D possibly matching TRBD1 (6 bases). The CDR3 runs to 15 residues. Trimming pared 4 bases from V and 3 bases from J, leaving 10 bases between. Germline CDR1 MNHEY, CDR2 SMNVEV (reference sequence). The chain's CDR3 is CASSSQDSYNSPLHF. The CDR3 bases are TGTGCCAGCAGTTCACAGGACAGCTATAATTCACCCCTCCACTTT.

This clone was seen just once. This rearrangement joins TRBV18 to TRBJ1-1, with 8 bases that match TRBD1. The CDR3 covers 15 residues. V lost 3 bases to trimming and J lost 0 bases; unmatched junction nucleotides: 3. Germline V CDR1 and CDR2: KGHSH, LQKENI. This CDR3 reads CASSPQTGVNTEAFF. Here the CDR3 DNA reads TGTGCCAGCTCACCCCAGACAGGGGTGAACACTGAAGCTTTCTTT. The full variable domain, rest sourced from reference TRBV18 and TRBJ1-1, is NAGVMQNPRHLVRRRGQEARLRCSPMKGHSHVYWYRQLPEEGLKFMVYLQKENIIDESGMPKERFSAEFPKEGPSILRIQQVVRGDSAAYFCASSPQTGVNTEAFFGQGTRLTVV.

V and J are TRBV7-9 and TRBJ2-3; 7 nucleotides line up with TRBD2. In germline, CDR1 is SEHNR, CDR2 FQNEAQ (reference sequence). With 1 base clipped from V and 2 bases from J, the junction kept 6 bases outside the gene matches. The CDR3 length is 16 residues. The CDR3: CASSLERDLYTDTQYF. DNA for the CDR3: TGTGCCAGCAGCTTAGAGCGGGACCTGTACACAGATACGCAGTATTTT. Looking up the rest from reference TRBV7-9 and TRBJ2-3 gives the full variable domain: DTGVSQNPRHKITKRGQNVTFRCDPISEHNRLYWYRQTLGQGPEFLTYFQNEAQLEKSRLLSDRFSAERPKGSFSTLEIQRTEQGDSAMYLCASSLERDLYTDTQYFGPGTRLTVL.